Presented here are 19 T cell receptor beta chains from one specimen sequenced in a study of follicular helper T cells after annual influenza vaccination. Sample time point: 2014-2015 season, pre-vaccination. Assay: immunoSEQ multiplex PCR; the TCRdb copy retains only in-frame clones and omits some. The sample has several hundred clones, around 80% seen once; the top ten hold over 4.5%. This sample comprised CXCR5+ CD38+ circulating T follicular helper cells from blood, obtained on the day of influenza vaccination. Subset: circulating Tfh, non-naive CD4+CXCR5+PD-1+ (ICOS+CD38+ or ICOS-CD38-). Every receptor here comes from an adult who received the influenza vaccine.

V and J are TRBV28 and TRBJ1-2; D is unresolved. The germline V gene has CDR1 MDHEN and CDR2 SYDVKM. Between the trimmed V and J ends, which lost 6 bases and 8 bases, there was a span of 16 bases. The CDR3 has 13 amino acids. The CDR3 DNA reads TGTGCCAGCAGCGACGGGAGGGATCGGGGCTACACCTTC. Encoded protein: CASSDGRDRGYTF.

The CDR3 nucleotides are TGCGCCAGCAGCCACCAAGGGTTAGGGGGCGGATTTTACGAGCAGTACTTC. Amino acids: CASSHQGLGGGFYEQYF. The gene calls are TRBV4-1 and TRBJ2-7, with 7 bases lining up with TRBD1. The J segment lost 4 bases and the V segment lost 3 bases, leaving 15 bases of the junction unmatched. The CDR3 contains 17 residues. Germline lookup yields CDR1 MGHRA and CDR2 YSYEKL.

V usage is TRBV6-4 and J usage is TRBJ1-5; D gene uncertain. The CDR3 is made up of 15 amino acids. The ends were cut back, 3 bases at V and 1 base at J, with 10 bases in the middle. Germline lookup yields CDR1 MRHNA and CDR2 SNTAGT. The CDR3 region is CASSDGHLSNQPQHF. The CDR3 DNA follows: TGTGCCAGCAGTGATGGGCATTTAAGCAATCAGCCCCAGCATTTT.

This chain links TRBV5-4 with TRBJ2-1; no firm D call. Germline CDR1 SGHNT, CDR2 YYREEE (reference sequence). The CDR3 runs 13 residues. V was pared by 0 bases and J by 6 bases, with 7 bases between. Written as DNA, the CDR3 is TGTGCCAGCAGCTTGGTCTCAGGCAATGAGCAGTTCTTC. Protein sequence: CASSLVSGNEQFF.

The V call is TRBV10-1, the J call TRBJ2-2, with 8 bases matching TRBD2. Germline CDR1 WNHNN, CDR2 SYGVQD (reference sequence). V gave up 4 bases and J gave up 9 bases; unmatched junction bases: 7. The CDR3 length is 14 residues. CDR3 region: CASSGGGPAWELFF. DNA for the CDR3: TGCGCCAGCAGTGGCGGGGGGCCGGCCTGGGAGCTGTTTTTT.

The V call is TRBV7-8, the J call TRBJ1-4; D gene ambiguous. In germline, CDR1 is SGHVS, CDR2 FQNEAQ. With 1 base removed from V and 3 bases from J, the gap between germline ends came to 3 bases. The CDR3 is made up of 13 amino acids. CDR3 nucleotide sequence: TGTGCCAGCAGCTTAGGACCTAATGAAAAACTGTTTTTT. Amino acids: CASSLGPNEKLFF.

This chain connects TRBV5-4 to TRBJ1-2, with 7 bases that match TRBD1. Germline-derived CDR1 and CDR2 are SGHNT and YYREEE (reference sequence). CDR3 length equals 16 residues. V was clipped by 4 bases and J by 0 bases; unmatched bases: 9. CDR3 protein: CASSLQTGSANYGYTF. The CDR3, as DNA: TGTGCCAGCAGCCTGCAGACAGGGTCAGCTAACTATGGCTACACCTTC.

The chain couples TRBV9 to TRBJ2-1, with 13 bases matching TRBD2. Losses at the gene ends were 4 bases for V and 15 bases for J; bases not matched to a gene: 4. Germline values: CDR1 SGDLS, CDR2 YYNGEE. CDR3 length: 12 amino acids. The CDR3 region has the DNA TGTGCCAGCAGCACTAGCGGGGGGGCCTTGTTCTTC. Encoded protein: CASSTSGGALFF.

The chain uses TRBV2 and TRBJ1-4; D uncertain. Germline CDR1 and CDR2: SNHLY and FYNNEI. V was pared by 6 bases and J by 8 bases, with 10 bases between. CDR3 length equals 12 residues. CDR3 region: CASRPPSEKLFF. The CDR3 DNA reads TGTGCCAGCAGACCTCCCTCCGAAAAACTGTTTTTT.

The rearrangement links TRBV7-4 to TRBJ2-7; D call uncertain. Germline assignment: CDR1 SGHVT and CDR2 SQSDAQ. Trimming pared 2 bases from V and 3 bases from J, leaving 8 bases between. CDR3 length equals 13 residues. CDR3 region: CASSLTQNYEQYF. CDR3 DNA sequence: TGTGCCAGCAGCTTAACGCAGAACTACGAGCAGTACTTC.

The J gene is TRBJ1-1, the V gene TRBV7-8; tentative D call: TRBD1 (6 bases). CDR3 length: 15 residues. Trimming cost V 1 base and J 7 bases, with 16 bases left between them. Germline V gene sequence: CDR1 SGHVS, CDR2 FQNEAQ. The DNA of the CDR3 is TGTGCCAGCAGCTTAGAAGGGGGTATAGGATTTGAAGCTTTCTTT. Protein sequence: CASSLEGGIGFEAFF.

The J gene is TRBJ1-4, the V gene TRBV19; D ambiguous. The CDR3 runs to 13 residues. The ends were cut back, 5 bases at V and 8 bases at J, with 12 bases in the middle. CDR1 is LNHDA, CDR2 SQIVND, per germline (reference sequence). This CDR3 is CASSERTDEKLFF. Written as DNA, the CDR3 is TGTGCCAGTAGTGAAAGGACGGACGAAAAACTGTTTTTT. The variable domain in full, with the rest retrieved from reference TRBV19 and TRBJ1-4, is DGGITQSPKYLFRKEGQNVTLSCEQNLNHDAMYWYRQDPGQGLRLIYYSQIVNDFQKGDIAEGYSVSREKKESFPLTVTSAQKNPTAFYLCASSERTDEKLFFGSGTQLSVL.

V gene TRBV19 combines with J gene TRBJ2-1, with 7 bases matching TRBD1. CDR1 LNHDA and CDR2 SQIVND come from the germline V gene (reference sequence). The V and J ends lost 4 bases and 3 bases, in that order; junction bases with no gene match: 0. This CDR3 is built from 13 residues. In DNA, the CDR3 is TGTGCCAGTAGTAGGGACAGCTACAATGAGCAGTTCTTC. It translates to CASSRDSYNEQFF.

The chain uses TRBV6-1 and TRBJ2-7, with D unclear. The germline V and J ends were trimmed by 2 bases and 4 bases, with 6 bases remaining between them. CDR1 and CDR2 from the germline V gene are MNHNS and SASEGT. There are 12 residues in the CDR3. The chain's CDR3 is CASSERYYEQYF. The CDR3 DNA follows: TGTGCCAGCAGTGAAAGGTATTACGAGCAGTACTTC.

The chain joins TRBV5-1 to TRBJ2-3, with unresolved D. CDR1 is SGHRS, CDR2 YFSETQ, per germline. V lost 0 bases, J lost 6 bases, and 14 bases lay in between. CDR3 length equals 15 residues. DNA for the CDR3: TGCGCCAGCAGCTTGGATGGGATCGCAGCGGATACGCAGTATTTT. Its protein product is CASSLDGIAADTQYF.

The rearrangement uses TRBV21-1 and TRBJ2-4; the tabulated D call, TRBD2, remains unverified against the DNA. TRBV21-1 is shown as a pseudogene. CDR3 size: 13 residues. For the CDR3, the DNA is TGTGCCAGCCGCGGGGGGGACAAAAACATTCAGTACTTC. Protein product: CASRGGDKNIQYF.

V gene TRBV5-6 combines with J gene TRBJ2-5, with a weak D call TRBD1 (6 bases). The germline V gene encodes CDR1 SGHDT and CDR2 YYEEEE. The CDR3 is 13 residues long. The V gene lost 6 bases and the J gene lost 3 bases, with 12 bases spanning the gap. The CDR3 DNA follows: TGTGCCAGCACCCCTAGGGACAAAGAGACCCAGTACTTC. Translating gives CASTPRDKETQYF.

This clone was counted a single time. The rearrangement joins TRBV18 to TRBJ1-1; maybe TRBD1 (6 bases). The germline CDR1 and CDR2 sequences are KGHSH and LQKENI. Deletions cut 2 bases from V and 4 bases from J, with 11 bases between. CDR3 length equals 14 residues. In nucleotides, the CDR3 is TGTGCCAGCTCACCATCTGCAGGGGCCACTGAAGCTTTCTTT. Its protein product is CASSPSAGATEAFF.

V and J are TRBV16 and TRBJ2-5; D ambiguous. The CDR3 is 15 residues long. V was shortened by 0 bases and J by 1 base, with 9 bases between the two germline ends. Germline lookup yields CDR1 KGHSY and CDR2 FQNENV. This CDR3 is CASSQSSGRQETQYF. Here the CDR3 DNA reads TGTGCCAGCAGCCAATCTTCAGGTCGCCAAGAGACCCAGTACTTC. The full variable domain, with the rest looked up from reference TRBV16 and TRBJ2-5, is GEEVAQTPKHLVRGEGQKAKLYCAPIKGHSYVFWYQQVLKNEFKFLISFQNENVFDETGMPKERFSAKCLPNSPCSLEIQATKLEDSAVYFCASSQSSGRQETQYFGPGTRLLVL.